Listed below are T cell receptor beta chains from one sample, sequenced in a study of T-cell reconstitution after alpha-beta-depleted transplantation in children. TCRdb reprocessed the PCR reads with MiXCR, giving one entry per CDR3 protein. The repertoire holds about 410,000 distinct CDR3 sequences, with roughly 21% as singletons. The sequenced sample was PBMCs from the stem cell graft donor, obtained from the stem cell graft. The receptors come from a human donor who donated a stem cell graft to a child with acute myeloid leukemia. Both conserved end residues are part of each CDR3. D genes are given only for firm matches. Size values are once, few and many counts, or a class for expanded clones, and some rows have none.

abundance	v_gene	j_gene	d_gene	CDR3aa	CDR3nt
.	TRBV15	TRBJ2-1	.	CATSRVAGSYNEQFF	TGTGCCACCAGCAGAGTTGCAGGGTCCTACAATGAGCAGTTCTTC
many	TRBV20-1	TRBJ2-6	.	CSASRNSGANVLTF	TGCAGTGCTAGCAGGAACTCTGGGGCCAACGTCCTGACTTTC
many	TRBV25-1	TRBJ2-7	.	CASSERQDTYEQYF	TGTGCCAGCAGTGAACGACAGGACACCTACGAGCAGTACTTC
few	TRBV15	TRBJ1-3	.	CATSRDSSGMGNTIYF	TGTGCCACCAGCAGAGATTCATCAGGGATGGGAAACACCATATATTTT
.	TRBV7-2	TRBJ2-5	.	CASSSDRSAETQYF	TGTGCCAGCAGCTCCGACAGGTCCGCGGAGACCCAGTACTTC
few	TRBV29-1	TRBJ1-1	.	CSVTREGLTEAFF	TGCAGCGTGACCCGAGAGGGGCTTACTGAAGCTTTCTTT
.	TRBV6-5	TRBJ2-5	.	CASSYALAAQETQYF	TGTGCCAGCAGTTACGCTCTGGCCGCCCAAGAGACCCAGTACTTC
.	TRBV12-3/TRBV12-4	TRBJ2-1	TRBD2	CASSLRSTSGYCEQFF	TGTGCCAGCAGTTTAAGGTCTACTAGCGGGTACTGTGAGCAGTTCTTC
.	TRBV5-5	TRBJ2-7	.	CASSPRGSGNSYEQYF	TGTGCCAGCAGCCCCAGGGGGAGCGGGAACTCCTACGAGCAGTACTTC
few	TRBV5-1	TRBJ1-6	.	CASSSNIESPLHF	TGCGCCAGCAGCAGCAACATCGAATCACCCCTCCACTTT
few	TRBV11-2	TRBJ2-7	TRBD2	CAPSPGLRESNFGDYEQYF	TGTGCCCCTTCCCCTGGCTTGCGGGAGAGTAATTTTGGAGACTACGAGCAGTACTTC
.	TRBV11-2	TRBJ2-1	TRBD2	CASSLGGLAGAIYNEQFF	TGTGCCAGCAGCTTAGGGGGACTAGCGGGAGCAATCTACAATGAGCAGTTCTTC
.	TRBV24-1	TRBJ2-2	.	CATSGSSDTGELFF	TGTGCCACCAGTGGGAGTTCGGACACCGGGGAGCTGTTTTTT
many	TRBV29-1	TRBJ2-5	.	CSVEDLEGDETQYF	TGCAGCGTTGAAGATTTGGAAGGGGATGAGACCCAGTACTTC
once	TRBV10-3	TRBJ2-2	.	CAISATSGRTGELFF	TGTGCCATCAGTGCCACGAGCGGGCGTACCGGGGAGCTGTTTTTT
.	TRBV20-1	TRBJ2-3	TRBD2	CSASSPGSGSADTQYF	TGCAGTGCTTCCTCGCCGGGCAGCGGGAGTGCAGATACGCAGTATTTT
.	TRBV12-3/TRBV12-4	TRBJ2-5	.	CASRPGGRGETQYF	TGTGCCAGCAGACCGGGGGGCAGGGGTGAGACCCAGTACTTC
.	TRBV29-1	TRBJ2-7	TRBD1	CSVTGTGAYEQYF	TGCAGCGTAACCGGGACAGGGGCGTACGAGCAGTACTTC
few	TRBV4-1	TRBJ1-3	.	CASSQEGNTIYF	TGCGCCAGCAGCCAAGAGGGAAACACCATATATTTT
.	TRBV12-3/TRBV12-4	TRBJ2-5	TRBD2	CASSTGTIPQETQYF	TGTGCCAGCAGCACCGGGACTATACCACAAGAGACCCAGTACTTC
.	TRBV4-3	TRBJ2-2	.	CASSQKAGTTNTGELFF	TGCGCCAGCAGCCAAAAAGCCGGGACCACGAACACCGGGGAGCTGTTTTTT
.	TRBV11-2	TRBJ2-7	TRBD2	CASSRTGTSGSYYEQYF	TGTGCCAGCAGCCGTACCGGGACTAGCGGGAGTTACTACGAGCAGTACTTC
.	TRBV5-1	TRBJ2-3	.	CASSWSESTDTQYF	TGCGCCAGCAGCTGGTCGGAGAGCACAGATACGCAGTATTTT
many	TRBV3-1	TRBJ1-5	TRBD1	CASSLRQGVQHF	TGTGCCAGCAGCCTTAGACAGGGAGTCCAGCATTTT
many	TRBV20-1	TRBJ2-3	TRBD2	CSARDSSGSPDTQYF	TGCAGTGCTAGAGATTCAAGCGGGAGCCCAGATACGCAGTATTTT
.	TRBV28	TRBJ2-3	TRBD1	CASSLTGTGEGDTQYF	TGTGCCAGCAGTCTAACCGGGACAGGGGAGGGAGATACGCAGTATTTT
many	TRBV29-1	TRBJ2-7	TRBD1	CSVEIGTEGYEQYF	TGCAGCGTTGAAATAGGGACAGAAGGCTACGAGCAGTACTTC
many	TRBV7-6	TRBJ2-7	TRBD1	CASSRGQGSEQYF	TGTGCCAGCAGCCGGGGACAGGGCAGCGAGCAGTACTTC
.	TRBV24-1	TRBJ2-5	TRBD1	CATSDRDRETQYF	TGTGCCACCAGTGATAGGGACAGAGAGACCCAGTACTTC
few	TRBV7-2	TRBJ2-3	.	CASSRDLRSTDTQYF	TGTGCCAGCAGCCGGGACCTTAGGAGCACAGATACGCAGTATTTT
many	TRBV20-1	TRBJ1-6	TRBD1	CSARALQGASYNSPLHF	TGCAGTGCTAGGGCACTACAGGGGGCGTCCTATAATTCACCCCTCCACTTT
few	TRBV11-2	TRBJ2-1	TRBD2	CASSLAGGNREQFF	TGTGCCAGCAGCTTGGCGGGAGGGAACCGGGAGCAGTTCTTC
few	TRBV5-1	TRBJ2-1	.	CASSPEKYNEQFF	TGCGCCAGCAGCCCCGAGAAATACAATGAGCAGTTCTTC
.	TRBV16	TRBJ2-5	.	CASSPTEKGGGETQYF	TGTGCCAGCAGCCCCACGGAGAAGGGGGGTGGAGAGACCCAGTACTTC
few	TRBV6-2/TRBV6-3	TRBJ2-1	TRBD2	CATRLAGGPHNEQFF	TGTGCCACAAGACTAGCGGGAGGGCCCCACAATGAGCAGTTCTTC
few	TRBV29-1	TRBJ2-1	.	CSVVAGTEKSSYNEQFF	TGCAGCGTTGTGGCGGGCACGGAAAAGAGCTCCTACAATGAGCAGTTCTTC
.	TRBV20-1	TRBJ1-5	.	CSASDYNQPQHF	TGCAGTGCTAGCGACTACAATCAGCCCCAGCATTTT
many	TRBV12-3/TRBV12-4	TRBJ2-3	.	CASSIPLVAGTSTDTQYF	TGTGCCAGCAGTATACCTCTAGTGGCGGGGACTAGCACAGATACGCAGTATTTT
.	TRBV3-1	TRBJ1-1	.	CASSQDGKIEAFF	TGTGCCAGCAGCCAAGATGGGAAGATTGAAGCTTTCTTT
many	TRBV6-5	TRBJ2-1	.	CASSYSRGSKSSYNEQFF	TGTGCCAGCAGTTACTCTCGCGGATCAAAGAGCTCCTACAATGAGCAGTTCTTC
.	TRBV5-1	TRBJ2-3	TRBD2	CASRSAGADTQYF	TGCGCCAGCAGATCAGCGGGAGCGGATACGCAGTATTTT
few	TRBV7-2	TRBJ2-3	TRBD1	CASSGRGLTDTQYF	TGTGCCAGCAGCGGTAGGGGGCTGACAGATACGCAGTATTTT
many	TRBV7-2	TRBJ2-7	TRBD2	CASSLAGGGYEQYF	TGTGCCAGCAGCTTAGCTGGGGGGGGCTACGAGCAGTACTTC